The 30 T cell receptor beta chains reported below all come from one sample, sequenced in a study of technical replicates of blood from a few donors. TCRdb's table, derived via immunoSEQ multiplex PCR, lists solely in-frame clones and lacks some. Here the sample spans approximately 45,000 clones, around 96% being singletons. Sequencing was performed on T cells isolated from PBMCs. The source is a human donor in good health.

The chain has TRBV6-4 and TRBJ1-2; D perhaps matches TRBD1 (5 bases). CDR1 and CDR2 from the germline V gene are MRHNA and SNTAGT. This CDR3 region has 14 residues. V was trimmed by 0 bases and J by 8 bases, leaving 13 bases between them. The CDR3 here is CASSDSTARGGYTF. The DNA for the CDR3 is TGTGCCAGCAGTGACTCGACTGCCCGGGGGGGCTACACCTTC.

V is TRBV19 and J is TRBJ2-7; maybe TRBD1 (5 bases). The CDR3 has 14 residues. V gave up 4 bases and J gave up 1 base, with 11 bases separating them. The germline gives CDR1 LNHDA, CDR2 SQIVND (reference sequence). This CDR3 is CASSSLGQSYEQYF. CDR3 DNA sequence: TGTGCCAGTAGTAGCCTCGGACAATCCTACGAGCAGTACTTC.

This chain joins TRBV19 and TRBJ1-1; D perhaps matches TRBD1 (6 bases). Deletions cut 8 bases from V and 8 bases from J, with 12 bases between. The CDR3 totals 11 residues. CDR1 is LNHDA, CDR2 SQIVND, per germline (reference sequence). CDR3 coding DNA: TGTGCCAGTTACACAGGGATGGAAGCTTTCTTT. It specifies CASYTGMEAFF.

CDR3 residues: CASSSGLGQGAKGYTF. DNA of the CDR3: TGTGCCAGCAGTTCGGGGCTCGGACAGGGGGCTAAAGGCTACACCTTC. This sequence joins TRBV27 and TRBJ1-2, with 11 bases that match TRBD1. CDR3 length: 16 residues. The V gene's germline CDR1 is MNHEY and CDR2 SMNVEV (reference sequence). V trimming: 4 bases; J trimming: 8 bases; junction bases outside the gene matches: 12.

The rearrangement links TRBV6-4 to TRBJ2-5; 7 nucleotides align to TRBD2. Trimming removed 3 bases from V and 1 base from J; junction bases left unmatched: 8. CDR1 is MRHNA and CDR2 is SNTAGT in the germline V gene. The CDR3 has 16 residues. CDR3 bases: TGTGCCAGCAGTGAAGCGACTAGCTCCCTCCAAGAGACCCAGTACTTC. Translating gives CASSEATSSLQETQYF.

The chain recombines TRBV7-3 with TRBJ2-7; TRBD2 agrees at 7 bases. Germline V gene data show CDR1 as SGHTA and CDR2 as FQGTGA. The CDR3 loop spans 15 amino acids. With 2 bases clipped from V and 3 bases from J, the junction kept 7 bases outside the gene matches. The CDR3 DNA is TGTGCCAGCAGCTTAGAACCGGGACTACACTACGAGCAGTACTTC. This sequence encodes CASSLEPGLHYEQYF.

Regarding this clone: One end of the junction varies from germline; a read error may be responsible. This chain connects TRBV9 to TRBJ2-2, with D possibly matching TRBD1 (6 bases). The germline CDR1 and CDR2 sequences are SGDLS and YYNGEE. The CDR3 extends over 14 amino acids. The CDR3 DNA reads as TGTGCCAGCAGCGCGACAGGTAGCACCGAGGAGCTGTTTTTT. It yields the protein CASSATGSTEELFF.

V is TRBV19 and J is TRBJ2-3; D might be TRBD1 (7 bases). The V end was cut by 5 bases, the J end by 3 bases, with 12 bases between. The CDR3 extends over 14 amino acids. Germline loops: CDR1 LNHDA, CDR2 SQIVND (reference sequence). The CDR3 coding sequence is TGTGCCAGTAGTGCCCCAGGGGGGACAGATACGCAGTATTTT. Residues: CASSAPGGTDTQYF.

The chain is built from TRBV28 and TRBJ2-2; 9 bases map to TRBD1. This CDR3 contains 16 residues. J was trimmed by 7 bases and V by 1 base; bases with no gene match: 7. Germline values: CDR1 MDHEN, CDR2 SYDVKM. CDR3 residues: CASSLYGQGYNGELFF. The CDR3 nucleotides read TGTGCCAGCAGTTTATATGGACAGGGGTATAACGGGGAGCTGTTTTTT.

The chain has TRBV25-1 and TRBJ1-4; a weak D match, TRBD1 (5 bases). Per germline, CDR1 MGHDK and CDR2 SYGVNS. V was shortened by 2 bases and J by 2 bases, with 6 bases between the two germline ends. The CDR3 has 14 residues. The CDR3 region is CASSEPGTNEKLFF. The CDR3 DNA follows: TGTGCCAGCAGTGAACCAGGGACTAATGAAAAACTGTTTTTT. The entire variable domain, with the rest obtained from reference TRBV25-1 and TRBJ1-4, is as follows: EADIYQTPRYLVIGTGKKITLECSQTMGHDKMYWYQQDPGMELHLIHYSYGVNSTEKGDLSSESTVSRIRTEHFPLTLESARPSHTSQYLCASSEPGTNEKLFFGSGTQLSVL.

In its sample, this clone was seen a few times. The chain joins TRBV7-3 to TRBJ2-7; 7 nucleotides align to TRBD2. The germline V gene encodes CDR1 SGHTA and CDR2 FQGTGA. This CDR3 contains 14 residues. V gave up 3 bases and J gave up 3 bases; unmatched junction bases: 5. DNA for the CDR3: TGTGCCAGCAGCTTGCAGCGGGGCAGCTACGAGCAGTACTTC. Protein: CASSLQRGSYEQYF. The entire variable domain, with the rest obtained from reference TRBV7-3 and TRBJ2-7, is as follows: GAGVSQTPSNKVTEKGKYVELRCDPISGHTALYWYRQSLGQGPEFLIYFQGTGAADDSGLPNDRFFAVRPEGSVSTLKIQRTERGDSAVYLCASSLQRGSYEQYFGPGTRLTVT.

V usage is TRBV10-3 and J usage is TRBJ2-5; TRBD1 matches at 7 bases. This CDR3 has 15 amino acids. Per germline, CDR1 ENHRY and CDR2 SYGVKD. V was pared by 4 bases and J by 5 bases, with 10 bases of the junction left unmatched. The CDR3, as DNA: TGTGCCATCAGTGGAACGGGACAGCTGATGGAGACCCAGTACTTC. This codes for CAISGTGQLMETQYF.

The chain employs TRBV7-2 and TRBJ1-5, with TRBD1 matching 10 bases. Unmatched junction bases numbered 7, after V lost 1 base and J lost 4 bases. Germline loops: CDR1 SGHTA, CDR2 FQGNSA. The CDR3 loop spans 17 amino acids. The CDR3 spells CASSLDRGQGGNQPQHF. The CDR3 DNA is TGTGCCAGCAGCTTAGACCGCGGACAGGGGGGTAATCAGCCCCAGCATTTT.

On this clone itself: The junction departs from the called germline gene at one end, perhaps through a read error. This chain joins TRBV7-7 and TRBJ2-7; the D gene is possibly TRBD2 (6 bases). The CDR3 spans 13 residues. Per the germline V gene, CDR1 is SSHAT and CDR2 is FNYEAQ (reference sequence). The CDR3, as DNA: TGTGCTAGCAGCACCCGAGCGGGCTACGAGCAGTACTTC. Translating it yields CASSTRAGYEQYF.

The gene calls are TRBV6-5 and TRBJ2-7; D perhaps matches TRBD2 (6 bases). V gave up 5 bases and J gave up 5 bases, with 13 bases separating them. The CDR3 consists of 13 residues. The V gene's germline CDR1 is MNHEY and CDR2 SVGAGI. The CDR3 protein is CASSPRTGDEQYF. The CDR3, as DNA: TGTGCCAGCAGTCCCCGTACGGGGGACGAGCAGTACTTC.

The chain employs TRBV27 and TRBJ1-5; D perhaps matches TRBD1 (6 bases). The V gene lost 2 bases and the J gene lost 5 bases, with 7 bases spanning the gap. The CDR3 has 13 residues. Germline CDR1 MNHEY, CDR2 SMNVEV (reference sequence). The CDR3 DNA reads TGTGCCAGCAGTTTAGGACAGTATCAGCCCCAGCATTTT. Its translation is CASSLGQYQPQHF.

The chain combines TRBV7-6 with TRBJ2-7; 10 nucleotides line up with TRBD1. With 4 bases clipped from V and 5 bases from J, the junction kept 2 bases outside the gene matches. The CDR3 extends over 13 amino acids. CDR1 and CDR2 from the germline V gene are SGHVS and FNYEAQ. The CDR3 sequence: CASSWTGGHEQYF. The DNA for the CDR3 is TGTGCCAGCAGCTGGACAGGGGGGCACGAGCAGTACTTC.

V usage is TRBV7-2 and J usage is TRBJ2-1; TRBD2 aligns across 9 bases. Trimming removed 5 bases from V and 0 bases from J; junction bases left unmatched: 2. The germline V gene encodes CDR1 SGHTA and CDR2 FQGNSA. This CDR3 comprises 15 residues. The CDR3 loop is CASSNSGSSYNEQFF. The CDR3 bases are TGTGCCAGCAGCAATAGCGGGAGCTCCTACAATGAGCAGTTCTTC.

The rearrangement joins TRBV30 to TRBJ2-1, with 7 bases fitting TRBD2. V was pared by 3 bases and J by 12 bases, with 8 bases of the junction left unmatched. Germline values: CDR1 GTSNPN, CDR2 SVGIG (reference sequence). The CDR3 length is 12 residues. CDR3 bases: TGTGCCTGGAGCAGCGGGGTGGCCCCGCAGTTCTTC. Its translation is CAWSSGVAPQFF.

The genes are TRBV13 and TRBJ2-7, with TRBD1 matching 9 bases. The CDR3 is 15 residues long. Germline loops: CDR1 PRHDT, CDR2 FYEKMQ (reference sequence). Trimming removed 5 bases from V and 7 bases from J; junction bases left unmatched: 12. Written as DNA, the CDR3 is TGTGCCAGCAGCGCACCGGGACAGGGAAAGTATGAGCAGTACTTC. This encodes CASSAPGQGKYEQYF.

In DNA form, the CDR3 reads TGCGCCAGCAGCCAAGATGGCCCCAATGAAAAACTGTTTTTT. It translates to CASSQDGPNEKLFF. The chain combines TRBV4-3 with TRBJ1-4, with no clear D. The CDR3 has 14 residues. V dropped 0 bases and J dropped 5 bases, with 7 bases sitting between them. Germline CDR1 and CDR2: LGHNA and YSLEER.

The J gene is TRBJ1-2, the V gene TRBV6-5; the D gene is possibly TRBD1 (5 bases). Germline V gene lookup returns CDR1 MNHEY and CDR2 SVGAGI. Trimming took off 2 bases at V and 3 bases at J, with 13 bases between the two ends. The CDR3 sequence is 15 residues long. The CDR3 nucleotides read TGTGCCAGCAGTTACGGGGGGGTCTTGGACTATGGCTACACCTTC. This gives the protein CASSYGGVLDYGYTF.

V gene TRBV5-1 combines with J gene TRBJ1-5; TRBD1 matches 7 bases. Per the germline V gene, CDR1 is SGHRS and CDR2 is YFSETQ. This CDR3 has 14 residues. V shed 3 bases and J 3 bases; nucleotides not matched to a gene: 3. The CDR3: CASSSGQANQPQHF. The CDR3, as DNA: TGCGCCAGCAGCTCCGGACAGGCCAATCAGCCCCAGCATTTT.

J is TRBJ1-2 and V is TRBV30, with TRBD1 as a possible D gene (5 bases). CDR3 length: 14 amino acids. V gave up 3 bases and J gave up 4 bases, with 15 bases separating them. The germline V gene encodes CDR1 GTSNPN and CDR2 SVGIG (reference sequence). This chain's CDR3 is CAWRRGGGSYGYTF. The CDR3 bases are TGTGCCTGGAGGCGTGGGGGGGGGAGCTATGGCTACACCTTC.

The rearrangement joins TRBV5-1 to TRBJ2-1; 12 nucleotides match TRBD2. The CDR3 length is 17 residues. Germline values: CDR1 SGHRS, CDR2 YFSETQ. The V gene end was trimmed by 4 bases and the J gene end by 7 bases; junction bases not matched to a gene: 12. The CDR3 DNA reads as TGCGCCAGCAGCCTTCGGGTGTTGGGACTAGCGGGTAATGAGCAGTTCTTC. This sequence encodes CASSLRVLGLAGNEQFF.

The chain has TRBV19 and TRBJ2-2; TRBD2 matches at 9 bases. The CDR3 contains 17 residues. In germline, CDR1 is LNHDA, CDR2 SQIVND (reference sequence). Trimming cost V 0 bases and J 6 bases; bases outside gene matches: 8. CDR3 bases: TGTGCCAGTAGTATAGATCTCGCGGGAGGGCCGGCCGGGGAGCTGTTTTTT. Translation: CASSIDLAGGPAGELFF. Full variable domain (missing parts from reference TRBV19 and TRBJ2-2): DGGITQSPKYLFRKEGQNVTLSCEQNLNHDAMYWYRQDPGQGLRLIYYSQIVNDFQKGDIAEGYSVSREKKESFPLTVTSAQKNPTAFYLCASSIDLAGGPAGELFFGEGSRLTVL.

CDR3 nucleotides: TGTGCCAGTAGTAACCAGGGGCTGGGAAACTATGGCTACACCTTC. It codes for CASSNQGLGNYGYTF. The chain employs TRBV19 and TRBJ1-2; D is perhaps TRBD1 (6 bases). The germline gives CDR1 LNHDA, CDR2 SQIVND (reference sequence). V dropped 4 bases and J dropped 2 bases, with 14 bases sitting between them. The CDR3 has 15 amino acids.

The rearrangement links TRBV19 to TRBJ2-4; D possibly corresponds to TRBD1 (6 bases). The CDR3 has 12 amino acids. Germline loops: CDR1 LNHDA, CDR2 SQIVND (reference sequence). V shed 3 bases and J shed 8 bases, with 8 bases lying between them. CDR3 sequence: CASSMDSDIQYF. The DNA for the CDR3 is TGTGCCAGTAGTATGGACAGTGACATTCAGTACTTC. Variable domain in full (rest from reference TRBV19 and TRBJ2-4): DGGITQSPKYLFRKEGQNVTLSCEQNLNHDAMYWYRQDPGQGLRLIYYSQIVNDFQKGDIAEGYSVSREKKESFPLTVTSAQKNPTAFYLCASSMDSDIQYFGAGTRLSVL.

The rearrangement joins TRBV9 to TRBJ2-3; D possibly corresponds to TRBD1 (6 bases). V gave up 3 bases and J gave up 8 bases, with 16 bases separating them. There are 14 residues in the CDR3. In germline, CDR1 is SGDLS, CDR2 YYNGEE. The chain's CDR3 is CASSAGNQGTTQYF. The CDR3 nucleotides read TGTGCCAGCAGCGCCGGAAATCAGGGGACTACGCAGTATTTT.

The chain links TRBV30 to TRBJ2-7; TRBD2 might be the D (6 bases). This CDR3 spans 14 amino acids. Per germline, CDR1 GTSNPN and CDR2 SVGIG (reference sequence). Trimming removed 0 bases from V and 2 bases from J, with 11 bases in between. In nucleotides, the CDR3 is TGTGCCTGGAGTGTAGGAGGGCATGCCTACGAGCAGTACTTC. Amino acids: CAWSVGGHAYEQYF. Using reference TRBV30 and TRBJ2-7 for the parts outside the CDR3, the full variable domain is SQTIHQWPATLVQPVGSPLSLECTVEGTSNPNLYWYRQAAGRGLQLLFYSVGIGQISSEVPQNLSASRPQDRQFILSSKKLLLSDSGFYLCAWSVGGHAYEQYFGPGTRLTVT.